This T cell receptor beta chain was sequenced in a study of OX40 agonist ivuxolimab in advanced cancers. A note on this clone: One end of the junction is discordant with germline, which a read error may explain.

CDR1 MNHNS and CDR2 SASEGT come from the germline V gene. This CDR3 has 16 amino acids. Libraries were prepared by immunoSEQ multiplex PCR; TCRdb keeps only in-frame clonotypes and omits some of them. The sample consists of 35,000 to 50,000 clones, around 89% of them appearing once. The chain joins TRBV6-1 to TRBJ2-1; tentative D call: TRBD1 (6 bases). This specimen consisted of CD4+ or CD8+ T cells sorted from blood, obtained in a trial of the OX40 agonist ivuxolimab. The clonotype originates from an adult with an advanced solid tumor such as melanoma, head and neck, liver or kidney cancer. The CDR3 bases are TGTGCCAGCAGTGCGAATACAGGGTGGTCCTTCAATGAGCAGTTCTTC. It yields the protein CASSANTGWSFNEQFF.